A selection of T cell receptor beta chains follows, all from one sample in a study of Graves' ophthalmopathy and Graves' hyperthyroidism. TCRdb reprocessed the multiplex PCR reads with MiXCR, giving one entry per CDR3 protein. The sample carries hundreds of thousands of distinct CDR3 sequences, roughly 40% recorded once. The sample comprised peripheral blood. These receptors all come from an adult man with Graves' ophthalmopathy. Both conserved end residues are part of each CDR3. The D gene is left open where the match is weak. Clone size is stated in some rows and not others, as once, few, many or a class when expanded.

V	J	D	size	DNA	CDR3
TRBV12-3/TRBV12-4	TRBJ1-2	.	many	TGTGCCAGCAGTATTATACAGGGCTATGGCTACACCTTC	CASSIIQGYGYTF
TRBV11-2	TRBJ2-5	TRBD1	many	TGTGCCAGCAGACCAGGGGGCCATGAGACCCAGTACTTC	CASRPGGHETQYF
TRBV10-3	TRBJ2-7	.	.	TGTGCCAGCCACCCGGGGACAAAATACGACGAGCAGTACTTC	CASHPGTKYDEQYF
TRBV7-8	TRBJ2-3	TRBD1	.	TGTGCCAGCAGCTCACAGGGGTTAGATACGCAGTATTTT	CASSSQGLDTQYF
TRBV20-1	TRBJ1-6	.	few	TGCAGTGCTAGAGATCAGAGTCATTCTCAGAGCATCATCCGGTTT	CSARDQSHSQSIIRF
TRBV5-6	TRBJ2-7	.	.	TGTGCCTGGACGACCGGCGGATACGAGCAGTACTTC	CAWTTGGYEQYF
TRBV29-1	TRBJ2-3	.	.	TGCAGCGCCGCGGGACGCAGCACAGATACGCAGTATTTT	CSAAGRSTDTQYF
TRBV7-8	TRBJ1-6	.	many	TGTGCCAGCAGCTTAGTCTTGGGCCGCTTGGGACACCTCCACTTT	CASSLVLGRLGHLHF
TRBV12-3/TRBV12-4	TRBJ1-6	.	.	TGCGCCAGCAGCCCCCGCGGGGGCGACCTATATAATTCACCCCTCCACTTT	CASSPRGGDLYNSPLHF
TRBV24-1	TRBJ2-6	.	.	TGTGCCATCAGTACAGACCCAGGCGCGAACACCGGGGCCAACGTCCTGACTTTC	CAISTDPGANTGANVLTF
TRBV7-2	TRBJ2-7	.	few	TGTGCCAGCAGCCCCCTGGGGGGCAAAACCTACGAGCAGTACTTC	CASSPLGGKTYEQYF
TRBV15	TRBJ1-5	.	many	TGTGCCACCAGCAGAGAGGGGCTCAATCAGCCCCAGCATTTT	CATSREGLNQPQHF
TRBV7-9	TRBJ2-2	.	many	TGTGCCAGCAGTTTAGGCGTTGCCGGGGAGCTGTTTTTT	CASSLGVAGELFF
TRBV29-1	TRBJ2-2	TRBD1	many	TGCAGCGTTTGGACAGGGGAATTGGCCGGGGAGCTGTTTTTT	CSVWTGELAGELFF
TRBV20-1	TRBJ1-1	.	few	TGCAGTGCTCCGACAGCTGAAGCTTTCTTT	CSAPTAEAFF
TRBV19	TRBJ1-2	.	.	TGTGCCAGTAGTAAACAGGATTCATATAACTATGGCTACACCTTC	CASSKQDSYNYGYTF
TRBV5-8	TRBJ2-5	.	many	TGTGCCAGCAGCTCCTCCGGGGGGCGGGAGACCCAGTACTTC	CASSSSGGRETQYF
TRBV7-9	TRBJ1-5	.	once	TGTGCCAGCAGCCCGAGCGTTGTAAACAGGCATAGCAATCAGCCCCAGCATTTT	CASSPSVVNRHSNQPQHF
TRBV4-3	TRBJ1-1	.	.	TGCGCCAGCAGCCTCCTGAGACGGAAGATCACTGAAGCTTTCTTT	CASSLLRRKITEAFF
TRBV9	TRBJ2-7	TRBD2	few	TGTGCCAGCAGCAGGACTAGTAGCAACGAGCAGTACTTC	CASSRTSSNEQYF
TRBV7-6	TRBJ2-5	.	.	TGTGCCAGCAGCTTAGTGTATCGGGTCGGGGGGACCCAGTACTTC	CASSLVYRVGGTQYF
TRBV9	TRBJ2-7	.	.	TGTGCCAGCAGCGTAGGTGACAGTTCCTACGAGCAGTACTTC	CASSVGDSSYEQYF
TRBV20-1	TRBJ2-7	.	few	TGCAGTGCTAGAGAGGGAGCAGGCTCCTACGAGCAGTACTTC	CSAREGAGSYEQYF
TRBV20-1	TRBJ1-5	.	.	TGCAGTGCTAGGGGCCCCAATCAGCCCCAGCATTTT	CSARGPNQPQHF
TRBV6-2/TRBV6-3	TRBJ2-7	.	.	TGTGCCAGCAGCCGAGGCGGGACCGAAGCCTACGAGCGGTACTTC	CASSRGGTEAYERYF
TRBV29-1	TRBJ1-4	TRBD1	.	TGCAGCGTTGACAAGGGGGCTGACACTGAAAAACTGTTTTTT	CSVDKGADTEKLFF
TRBV9	TRBJ2-6	.	.	TGTGCCAGCAGCGTAGCTAGAAGCTCTGGGGCCAACGTCCTGACTTTC	CASSVARSSGANVLTF
TRBV20-1	TRBJ2-7	.	.	TGCAGTGCTAGACTTGGGGGGGCGAACTACGAGCAGTACTTC	CSARLGGANYEQYF
TRBV29-1	TRBJ1-2	TRBD1	.	TGCAGCGTCCGGGACAGGGGGCATGGCTACACCTTC	CSVRDRGHGYTF
TRBV9	TRBJ1-2	.	few	TGTGCCAGCAGGGGGGTCGCCTATGGCTACACCTTC	CASRGVAYGYTF
TRBV2	TRBJ1-2	.	.	TGTGCCAGCAGCCGGGACATAAACTATGGCTACACCTTC	CASSRDINYGYTF
TRBV2	TRBJ1-1	.	many	TGTGCCAGCAGGGGCACTGAAGCTTTCTTT	CASRGTEAFF
TRBV20-1	TRBJ2-5	.	.	TGCAGTGCTTCCACCGATCAAGAGACCCAGTACTTC	CSASTDQETQYF
TRBV11-2	TRBJ2-7	.	.	TGTGCCAGCAGCCGAAACAGGGTACAGGACGAGCAGTACTTC	CASSRNRVQDEQYF
TRBV9	TRBJ1-2	TRBD1	.	TGTGCCAGCAGCATAGGACAGGGACCAAACTATGGCTACACCTTC	CASSIGQGPNYGYTF
TRBV2	TRBJ2-3	.	many	TGTGCCAGCAGTCCACAGGGAGATACGCAGTATTTT	CASSPQGDTQYF
TRBV24-1	TRBJ1-5	.	.	TGTGCTTCAAAGGCCAGGAACAATCAGCCCCAGCATTTT	CASKARNNQPQHF
TRBV2	TRBJ1-6	.	many	TGTGCCAGCACCACCCAAACAGGAAATTCACCCCTCCACTTT	CASTTQTGNSPLHF
TRBV7-9	TRBJ2-7	.	.	TGTGCCAGCAGCTTAGATATCGGCGAAGGATCCTACGAGCAGTACTTC	CASSLDIGEGSYEQYF
TRBV10-3	TRBJ1-1	.	.	TGTGCCATCAGTGAAAGGGCCATGAACACTGAAGCTTTCTTT	CAISERAMNTEAFF
TRBV7-9	TRBJ1-3	.	.	TGTGCCAACAGCTTAGTCGAGTCCTCTGGAAACACCATATATTTT	CANSLVESSGNTIYF
TRBV12-3/TRBV12-4	TRBJ2-7	TRBD2	few	TGTGCCAGCACCCGGACTAGCGGGACTTCCTACGAGCAGTACTTC	CASTRTSGTSYEQYF
TRBV4-3	TRBJ1-4	TRBD1	.	TGCGCCAGCCGCCAACCTCTGGGGACAGCTAATGAAAAACTGTTTTTT	CASRQPLGTANEKLFF
TRBV27	TRBJ2-7	.	few	TGTGCCTCAAAGGGAGGGGGCGAGCAGTACTTC	CASKGGGEQYF
TRBV12-3/TRBV12-4	TRBJ2-7	.	.	TGTGCCAGCAGTTTATACGACAGTACCTACGAGCAGTACTTC	CASSLYDSTYEQYF
TRBV10-2	TRBJ1-2	.	once	TGCGCCAGCAGTGAGGTAATAAGTATCGGCTATGGCTACACCTTC	CASSEVISIGYGYTF
TRBV19	TRBJ1-5	TRBD1	many	TGTGCCAGTAGTATCGGGACAGGGAGCAATCAGCCCCAGCATTTT	CASSIGTGSNQPQHF
TRBV20-1	TRBJ1-6	.	many	TGCAGTGCTAGAGGGGTGGACTTCCGAACCCTCCACTTT	CSARGVDFRTLHF
TRBV20-1	TRBJ2-7	.	few	TGCAGTGCTAGCGAGGGCTCCTACGAGCAGTACTTC	CSASEGSYEQYF
TRBV20-1	TRBJ2-5	TRBD2	.	TGCAGTGCGGAAAAGGGACTAGCGGACCGAGAGACCCAGTACTTC	CSAEKGLADRETQYF
TRBV29-1	TRBJ1-6	TRBD1	.	TGCAGCGTTTCGACAGGGGTCAATTCACCCCTCCACTTT	CSVSTGVNSPLHF
TRBV24-1	TRBJ1-5	.	few	TGTGCCACCTTTTCTAGCAATCAGCCCCAGCATTTT	CATFSSNQPQHF
TRBV6-5	TRBJ1-2	.	.	TGTGCCAGCAGTCGGCCTGGGGGAAACGGCTACACCTTC	CASSRPGGNGYTF
TRBV2	TRBJ1-1	.	many	TGTGCCAGCAGTGACCGAACACCGAACACTGAAGCTTTCTTT	CASSDRTPNTEAFF
TRBV4-1	TRBJ1-6	.	.	TGCGCCAGCAGCCAAGAGGACAGACACGGATCACCCCTCCACTTT	CASSQEDRHGSPLHF
TRBV5-1	TRBJ2-7	.	.	TGCGCCAGCAGCCCGCGGGTTAGCAGAACCTACGAGCAGTACTTC	CASSPRVSRTYEQYF
TRBV7-2	TRBJ2-7	TRBD2	many	TGTGCCAGCAGCCTTGGACTAGCGGGAAGGTACTTC	CASSLGLAGRYF
TRBV7-9	TRBJ2-7	.	few	TGTGCCAGCAGCTCTGACAGGCGCCCCTACGAGCAGTACTTC	CASSSDRRPYEQYF
TRBV25-1	TRBJ2-5	.	.	TGTGCCAGCAGTGCAAGTCGGGAGCGTTACCAAGAGACCCAGTACTTC	CASSASRERYQETQYF